The source of this TCR beta chain is a study of STAT5B mutations in CD4+ large granular lymphocyte leukemia. Study information: Among healthy controls, a particular HLA allele went with more CDR3 'QG' motifs. Overall study results and limits: 8/27 top patient clones versus 2/35 control clones were TRBV06-family.

TCRdb keeps only in-frame clones here, not all; method: immunoSEQ multiplex PCR. The table records approximately 27,000 clones, under 90% of them present only once. This clone was found a few times. Its antigen is not known. V dropped 2 bases and J dropped 1 base, with 5 bases sitting between them. Germline CDR1 is MNHEY and CDR2 is SVGAGI. The CDR3 has 13 residues. The rearrangement uses TRBV6-5 and TRBJ1-2; D is ambiguous. This receptor was obtained from a human donor in good health. Input material: CD4+ T cells from blood buffy coats. The DNA of the CDR3 is TGTGCCAGCAGTTACGACGGTAACTATGGCTACACCTTC. Encoded protein: CASSYDGNYGYTF.